The present TCR beta chain was sequenced within a study of beta chain features in type 1 diabetes. For the study at large: Patients were similar to healthy donors in age and gender (as well as in cell yields). Points from the study as a whole: When Type 1 diabetes patients were examined, their TCRB CDR3s proved moderately but significantly shorter in all four CD4+ subsets. Compared to healthy donors, patients appeared to have naive, central memory and Treg TCRB repertoires that were more alike.

The CDR3 has 17 residues. CDR1 and CDR2 (germline): MGHRA, YSYEKL. Unmatched junction bases numbered 8, after V lost 1 base and J lost 5 bases. To note about this clone: Its antigen remains unknown.

Expressed TCRB transcripts were sequenced because the entire RNA isolate underwent reverse transcription. Clones were sequenced by immunoSEQ multiplex PCR, and TCRdb holds only the in-frame ones, with some missing. There are around 250,000 clones in the sample; approximately 15% occur only once, and approximately 0.018% lies in the top ten. Sequencing was carried out using naive CD4+ T cells from blood. The clonotype was recovered from a man aged 30-40 years with type 1 diabetes. The chain has TRBV4-1 and TRBJ2-2; 9 bases are shared with TRBD2. This chain's CDR3 is CASSQGLAGRVTGELFF. The CDR3 DNA reads as TGCGCCAGCAGCCAAGGCCTAGCGGGGAGAGTAACCGGGGAGCTGTTTTTT.